This passage covers 3 T cell receptor beta chains from one sample sequenced in a study of CD8 T cells in ankylosing spondylitis. TCRdb processed the 5' RACE reads anew with MiXCR; each CDR3 protein has one entry. Of 150,000 to 200,000 distinct CDR3 sequences in the sample, around a third were seen once. Material: synovial fluid, either unsorted or a sorted T cell fraction (not recorded which). All receptors come from a male donor with ankylosing spondylitis.

The chain has TRBV12-3 or TRBV12-4 and TRBJ1-2; D is undetermined. The CDR3 length is 15 residues. V gave up 1 base and J gave up 7 bases, with 16 bases separating them. This chain's CDR3 is CASSLVNPKGSGYTF. DNA of the CDR3: TGTGCCAGCAGTTTAGTGAACCCCAAGGGTAGTGGCTACACCTTC.

This clonotype has a handful of counts. The rearrangement joins TRBV18 to TRBJ2-7, with TRBD1 matching over 7 bases. V gave up 3 bases and J gave up 3 bases; unmatched junction bases: 8. This CDR3 is 15 amino acids long. The V gene's germline CDR1 is KGHSH and CDR2 LQKENI. The CDR3 DNA is TGTGCCAGCTCACCCCGCCGGGACAGCAACTACGAGCAGTACTTC. This translates into CASSPRRDSNYEQYF.

This clonotype was detected only a few times. This chain connects TRBV6-5 to TRBJ1-2, with D hard to call. Germline CDR1 is MNHEY and CDR2 is SVGAGI. The CDR3 is 14 residues long. V was pared by 0 bases and J by 2 bases, with 7 bases between. In DNA, the CDR3 is TGTGCCAGCAGTTACTCTCGGACGAACTATGGCTACACCTTC. It is translated as CASSYSRTNYGYTF.